This T cell receptor (beta chain) was documented in a study of tumor and adjacent non-tumor tissue in lung cancer (dated by TCRdb to 2017 to 2018). Regarding the study in general: The cohort included eleven to twelve adenocarcinoma, 2 squamous cell carcinoma and 1 small cell lung cancer patients. The 15 or so patients were aged roughly 31 to 85 years, included ten or so men and 5 women, and had TNM stage I to III disease. Sequencing produced around 130,000,000 productive TCRbeta reads in total, an average of about 4 million reads per sample. Using bulk TCRbeta repertoires from roughly 14 lung cancer patients, the study set lung tumor tissue side by side with matched distant non-tumor lung tissue. For each patient, one tumor sample and one normal lung sample were taken, giving some 33 paired specimens that underwent TCRbeta CDR3 sequencing. What the authors observed across the whole study: TCR diversity (inverse Simpson) was significantly higher in tumor than in normal lung tissue (around 450 vs 150, P = 0.0075, Mann-Whitney U test). Because peripheral blood was not sequenced, blood TCRbeta repertoires in the lung cancer patients of the study were not examined. Neither the sequencing platform nor unique molecular identifiers are named or mentioned anywhere in the methods. Significantly higher TCR diversity was found in younger patients, and higher tumor TCR diversity was associated with shorter overall and disease-free survival. With only roughly 14 patients in the cohort, the authors noted that larger samples and more detailed clinical data are needed. A significantly larger cumulative share of the repertoire was made up by the top 100 clones in normal lung than in tumor tissue.

The junction shows trimming of 5 bases on V and 12 bases on J, and the gene matches do not reach 13 bases of it. The CDR3 starts with the cysteine, ends with the phenylalanine, and has 15 residues. Of all the DNA, just the CDR3 is kept, 45 bases in frame from base 1. RNA was isolated from bulk unsorted tissue, and RNA quality was assessed with a NanoDrop ND-1000 and an Agilent 2100. The donors were newly diagnosed lung cancer patients admitted for thoracic surgery in China from August to November 2014 who had not received prior chemotherapy. Anyone who had undergone radiotherapy or chemotherapy before, or who had another cancer at the same time, was left out of the study. Surgical tissue pieces of roughly 1-2 cm3 were preserved in RNAlater solution and were kept at -80 degrees C until use. The protocol used for the library was multiplex PCR. Sequencing used an Illumina HiSeq 2500. TCRbeta libraries were constructed through three rounds of nested PCR with primers (Table S4) according to protocols modified from ARM-PCR. Before sequencing, PCR products of 200-500 bp were excised from the gel and purified with the QIAquick gel extraction kit. Regarding the original processing steps: Reads were cleaned using Trimmomatic, were merged into complete CDR3 sequences using FLASH, and were assigned to V(D)J germline segments using MiTCR. Clonal diversity was calculated as the inverse Simpson's index using VDJtools. In-frame sequences lacking a premature stop codon were counted as productive reads. TCRdb handled the public reads itself, with Q25 trimming in fastp and clone calling in MiXCR, and kept productive beta chains. Each record represents a unique CDR3 protein, reported with the most common genes and DNA among its rows. Here the V and J calls rest on TCRdb's processing, not on the authors' analysis. The sample table shows about 93,000 distinct CDR3 sequences, and approximately 70% are seen once. The leading ten clones occupy around 20% of the sample.

As regards this clonotype: No cognate antigen has been identified for it. Per-base qualities were not stored, and no clone one base away is much larger.

The receptor was isolated from a man in his sixties with non-small cell lung cancer. The specimen was lung tumor tissue. The rearrangement combines TRBV12-3 or TRBV12-4 with TRBJ2-1, with TRBD2 identical over 10 junction bases. At the DNA level, the sequence is TGTGCCAGCAGTACTTCTAGCGGGAGTTGTAGTGGGCAGTTCTTC. It codes for CASSTSSGSCSGQFF.